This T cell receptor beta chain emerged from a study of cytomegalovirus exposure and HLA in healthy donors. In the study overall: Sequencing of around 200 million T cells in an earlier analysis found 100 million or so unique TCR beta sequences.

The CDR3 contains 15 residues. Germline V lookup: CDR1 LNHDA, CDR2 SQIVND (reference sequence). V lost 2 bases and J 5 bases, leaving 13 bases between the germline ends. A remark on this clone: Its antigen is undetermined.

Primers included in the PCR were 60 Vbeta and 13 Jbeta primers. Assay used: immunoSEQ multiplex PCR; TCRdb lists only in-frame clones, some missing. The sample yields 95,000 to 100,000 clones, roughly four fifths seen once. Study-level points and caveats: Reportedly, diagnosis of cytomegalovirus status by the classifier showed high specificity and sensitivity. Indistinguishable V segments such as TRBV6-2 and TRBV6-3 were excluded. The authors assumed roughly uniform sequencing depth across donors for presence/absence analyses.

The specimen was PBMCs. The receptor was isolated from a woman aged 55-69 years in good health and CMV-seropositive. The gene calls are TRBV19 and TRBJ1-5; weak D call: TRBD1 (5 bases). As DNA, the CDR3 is TGTGCCAGTAGTATAAATCCTTGGGGCCATCAGCCCCAGCATTTT. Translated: CASSINPWGHQPQHF.